The count of the clone carrying this TCR beta chain is one. Its matching antigen is unknown. 13 Jbeta primers and 60 Vbeta primers were used for the PCR. Sequencing was performed with immunoSEQ multiplex PCR; in TCRdb, only in-frame clones are kept and a portion is missing. The sample carries about 120,000 clones, roughly 80% recorded once. The data originate from a study of cytomegalovirus exposure and HLA in healthy donors. Study-level results: Accurate prediction of most subjects' HLA-A and HLA-B alleles from TCR beta sequences was reported.

Per the germline V gene, CDR1 is DFQATT and CDR2 is SNEGSKA (reference sequence). CDR3 length: 11 residues. Trimming cost V 2 bases and J 6 bases, with 5 bases left between them. This clonotype originated in a young man in good health and CMV-seronegative. What was sequenced was PBMCs. The chain employs TRBV20-1 and TRBJ2-1; a possible D gene is TRBD1 (5 bases). The CDR3 nucleotides read TGCAGTGCTAGAAGGGGCAATGAGCAGTTCTTC. Encoded protein: CSARRGNEQFF.